Listed below are T cell receptor beta chains from one sample, sequenced in a study of T cells in Graves' hyperthyroidism and ophthalmopathy. Each CDR3 protein is one row after TCRdb ran MiXCR on the multiplex PCR reads. The table lists 400,000 or so distinct CDR3 sequences, approximately 14% of them singletons. Specimen: blood. Receptor source: a woman aged 25 to 45 with Graves' ophthalmopathy. The CDR3 runs from the conserved cysteine through the conserved F or W. D genes are given only for firm matches. Size tells how often a clone was seen (once, few, many) or the class of an expanded clone, and some rows leave it out.

clone_size: many
v_call: TRBV18
d_call: .
j_call: TRBJ1-3
cdr3_nt: TGTGCCAGCTCACCCAGCTCACAGGGTGCCGGAAACACCATATATTTT
cdr3_aa: CASSPSSQGAGNTIYF

clone_size: few
v_call: TRBV19
d_call: .
j_call: TRBJ2-2
cdr3_nt: TGTGCCAGTAGTATAGTAGACGGGGAGCTGTTTTTT
cdr3_aa: CASSIVDGELFF

clone_size: many
v_call: TRBV12-3/TRBV12-4
d_call: TRBD2
j_call: TRBJ2-3
cdr3_nt: TGTGCCAGCAGCTACAGACCAATAGCGGGGGGGAGCACAGATACGCAGTATTTT
cdr3_aa: CASSYRPIAGGSTDTQYF

clone_size: many
v_call: TRBV11-3
d_call: .
j_call: TRBJ1-4
cdr3_nt: TGTGCCAGCAGTGAGGGGGAAAAACTGTTTTTT
cdr3_aa: CASSEGEKLFF

clone_size: many
v_call: TRBV29-1
d_call: .
j_call: TRBJ1-3
cdr3_nt: TGCAGCGTTGTCGGGGTGAACCCCTCTGGAAACACCATATATTTT
cdr3_aa: CSVVGVNPSGNTIYF

clone_size: many
v_call: TRBV12-3/TRBV12-4
d_call: .
j_call: TRBJ1-2
cdr3_nt: TGTGCCAGCAGATTATACTATGGCTACACCTTC
cdr3_aa: CASRLYYGYTF

clone_size: .
v_call: TRBV9
d_call: TRBD2
j_call: TRBJ2-2
cdr3_nt: TGTGCCAGCAGCGTAGCCCTGAACACACGGGGGGTTGGCACCGGGGAGCTGTTTTTT
cdr3_aa: CASSVALNTRGVGTGELFF

clone_size: many
v_call: TRBV20-1
d_call: TRBD1
j_call: TRBJ1-2
cdr3_nt: TGCAGTGCTAGGACAGGGACCTATGGCTACACCTTC
cdr3_aa: CSARTGTYGYTF

clone_size: many
v_call: TRBV11-2
d_call: .
j_call: TRBJ2-7
cdr3_nt: TGTGCCAGCAGCTTAGCGTCCCCTTACGAGCAGTACTTC
cdr3_aa: CASSLASPYEQYF

clone_size: many
v_call: TRBV13
d_call: TRBD1
j_call: TRBJ2-2
cdr3_nt: TGTGCCAGCAGCTTCCAGGGGGCAATCGGGGAGCTGTTTTTT
cdr3_aa: CASSFQGAIGELFF

clone_size: many
v_call: TRBV11-2
d_call: TRBD2
j_call: TRBJ2-2
cdr3_nt: TGTGCCAGCGCCGGAGCGGGACTAGCGGGGGGGAGGTACACCGGGGAGCTGTTTTTT
cdr3_aa: CASAGAGLAGGRYTGELFF

clone_size: many
v_call: TRBV15
d_call: .
j_call: TRBJ1-1
cdr3_nt: TGTGCCACCAGCAGAGATTTTACGAACACTGAAGCTTTCTTT
cdr3_aa: CATSRDFTNTEAFF

clone_size: few
v_call: TRBV6-1
d_call: .
j_call: TRBJ2-2
cdr3_nt: TGTGCCAGCACGAACCCCTCGGGGACCCCACCTAACACCGGGGAGCTGTTTTTT
cdr3_aa: CASTNPSGTPPNTGELFF

clone_size: .
v_call: TRBV28
d_call: .
j_call: TRBJ1-4
cdr3_nt: TGTGCCAGCAGTCCGGGGCCTGCAACTAATGAAAAACTGTTTTTT
cdr3_aa: CASSPGPATNEKLFF

clone_size: many
v_call: TRBV5-1
d_call: TRBD1
j_call: TRBJ1-2
cdr3_nt: TGCGCCAGCAGCTTCCAGGCAGGGGGCGCAGAAGGCTACACCTTC
cdr3_aa: CASSFQAGGAEGYTF

clone_size: many
v_call: TRBV24-1
d_call: TRBD1
j_call: TRBJ1-1
cdr3_nt: TGTGCCACCAGTGATGACAGGGTCACTGAAGCTTTCTTT
cdr3_aa: CATSDDRVTEAFF

clone_size: .
v_call: TRBV2
d_call: .
j_call: TRBJ1-6
cdr3_nt: TGTGCCAGCAGTGGGACAGTCAGCTCCTATAATTCACCCCTCCACTTT
cdr3_aa: CASSGTVSSYNSPLHF

clone_size: many
v_call: TRBV3-1
d_call: TRBD2
j_call: TRBJ2-3
cdr3_nt: TGTGCCAGCAGCCAACTAGCGGGGGGGGATACGCAGTATTTT
cdr3_aa: CASSQLAGGDTQYF

clone_size: many
v_call: TRBV2
d_call: TRBD1
j_call: TRBJ2-5
cdr3_nt: TGTGCCAGCGGAACAGGGGGGGAGACCCAGTACTTC
cdr3_aa: CASGTGGETQYF

clone_size: few
v_call: TRBV15
d_call: TRBD1
j_call: TRBJ1-2
cdr3_nt: TGTGCCACCAGCAGAGGGGACAGGTCTTATGGCTACACCTTC
cdr3_aa: CATSRGDRSYGYTF

clone_size: .
v_call: TRBV19
d_call: .
j_call: TRBJ1-1
cdr3_nt: TGTGCCACTCACAGGGAAGGGAGCACTGAAGCTTTCTTT
cdr3_aa: CATHREGSTEAFF

clone_size: few
v_call: TRBV10-3
d_call: .
j_call: TRBJ2-5
cdr3_nt: TGTGCCATCAGTGAGACAGAAAAGGGAGAGACCCAGTACTTC
cdr3_aa: CAISETEKGETQYF

clone_size: many
v_call: TRBV2
d_call: TRBD1
j_call: TRBJ2-4
cdr3_nt: TGTGCCAGCAGTGAAAACAGGGGATTTTTGGGCATTCAGTACTTC
cdr3_aa: CASSENRGFLGIQYF

clone_size: many
v_call: TRBV28
d_call: .
j_call: TRBJ1-2
cdr3_nt: TGTGCCAGCAGTTTATCCGGGAGCACTAACTATGGCTACACCTTC
cdr3_aa: CASSLSGSTNYGYTF

clone_size: few
v_call: TRBV6-1
d_call: TRBD1
j_call: TRBJ2-2
cdr3_nt: TGTGCCAGCAGCCAAGGGGGCTTGACCGGGGAGCTGTTTTTT
cdr3_aa: CASSQGGLTGELFF

clone_size: many
v_call: TRBV7-2
d_call: .
j_call: TRBJ2-7
cdr3_nt: TGTGCCAGCAGCTTATACGCGGGTAGCTCCTACGAGCAGTACTTC
cdr3_aa: CASSLYAGSSYEQYF

clone_size: many
v_call: TRBV29-1
d_call: .
j_call: TRBJ1-2
cdr3_nt: TGCAGCGCCGAGGCAGGGGACAATGGCTACACCTTC
cdr3_aa: CSAEAGDNGYTF

clone_size: many
v_call: TRBV6-2/TRBV6-3
d_call: TRBD2
j_call: TRBJ2-2
cdr3_nt: TGTGCCAGCAGTTACCGAGGACTAGTAGCGGCGAACACCGGGGAGCTGTTTTTT
cdr3_aa: CASSYRGLVAANTGELFF

clone_size: many
v_call: TRBV6-1
d_call: .
j_call: TRBJ1-2
cdr3_nt: TGTGCCAGCAGAACGTCAACTTATGGCTACACCTTC
cdr3_aa: CASRTSTYGYTF

clone_size: .
v_call: TRBV12-3/TRBV12-4
d_call: .
j_call: TRBJ2-1
cdr3_nt: TGTGCCAGCAGCACGGGTCGGAACAATGAGCAGTTCTTC
cdr3_aa: CASSTGRNNEQFF

clone_size: many
v_call: TRBV30
d_call: .
j_call: TRBJ2-5
cdr3_nt: TGTGCCCGGAAGGGAGGTCGTGGAGAGACCCAGTACTTC
cdr3_aa: CARKGGRGETQYF

clone_size: many
v_call: TRBV12-3/TRBV12-4
d_call: .
j_call: TRBJ1-2
cdr3_nt: TGTGCCAGCAGCTTAATACAGGTTTCGCATGGCTACACCTTC
cdr3_aa: CASSLIQVSHGYTF

clone_size: few
v_call: TRBV12-3/TRBV12-4
d_call: .
j_call: TRBJ2-7
cdr3_nt: TGTGCCAGCAGTTTGAGCCCCTACGAGCAGTACTTC
cdr3_aa: CASSLSPYEQYF

clone_size: many
v_call: TRBV28
d_call: .
j_call: TRBJ2-7
cdr3_nt: TGTGCCAGCAGTTTCACGAGTGCGGTCGCCTACGAGCAGTACTTC
cdr3_aa: CASSFTSAVAYEQYF

clone_size: many
v_call: TRBV2
d_call: .
j_call: TRBJ1-5
cdr3_nt: TGTGCCAGCAGTGAACAGGGGTACGGACAGCCCCAGCATTTT
cdr3_aa: CASSEQGYGQPQHF

clone_size: .
v_call: TRBV20-1
d_call: .
j_call: TRBJ1-1
cdr3_nt: TGCAGTGCTAGATCACTAACAAGGTCTGAAGCTTTCTTT
cdr3_aa: CSARSLTRSEAFF

clone_size: many
v_call: TRBV6-1
d_call: .
j_call: TRBJ2-7
cdr3_nt: TGTGCCAGCATTCCGCCGGGACTGCCACCCTACGAGCAGTACTTC
cdr3_aa: CASIPPGLPPYEQYF

clone_size: many
v_call: TRBV25-1
d_call: TRBD1
j_call: TRBJ1-5
cdr3_nt: TGTGCCAGCAGTGGACAGGGGCTGTACCAGCCCCAGCATTTT
cdr3_aa: CASSGQGLYQPQHF

clone_size: many
v_call: TRBV15
d_call: TRBD1
j_call: TRBJ1-2
cdr3_nt: TGTGCCACCAGCAGAGATAGGTGGGACAGCCGTGGAGGTGGCTACACCTTC
cdr3_aa: CATSRDRWDSRGGGYTF

clone_size: .
v_call: TRBV20-1
d_call: .
j_call: TRBJ1-6
cdr3_nt: TGCAGTGCTAGAGTGGTCCGTGACGTAACTTCGTATAATTCACCCCTCCACTTT
cdr3_aa: CSARVVRDVTSYNSPLHF

clone_size: .
v_call: TRBV6-5
d_call: .
j_call: TRBJ1-4
cdr3_nt: TGTGCCAGCAGTTACTCCAGGGATGATGAAAAACTGTTTTTT
cdr3_aa: CASSYSRDDEKLFF

clone_size: many
v_call: TRBV2
d_call: .
j_call: TRBJ2-7
cdr3_nt: TGTGCCAGCAGTGATCCTCGGCGTATCCCTAAAGACGAGCAGTACTTC
cdr3_aa: CASSDPRRIPKDEQYF

clone_size: .
v_call: TRBV20-1
d_call: TRBD1
j_call: TRBJ1-6
cdr3_nt: TGCAGTGCTACGGACAGGGGCTATAATTCACCCCTCCACTTT
cdr3_aa: CSATDRGYNSPLHF

clone_size: many
v_call: TRBV13
d_call: .
j_call: TRBJ1-6
cdr3_nt: TGTGCCAGCAGCTCCGGGCTGCTTAACTCACCCCTCCACTTT
cdr3_aa: CASSSGLLNSPLHF

clone_size: many
v_call: TRBV14
d_call: .
j_call: TRBJ2-7
cdr3_nt: TGTGCCAGCAGCGATACGGGATTTTCCTACGAGCAGTACTTC
cdr3_aa: CASSDTGFSYEQYF

clone_size: few
v_call: TRBV7-6
d_call: .
j_call: TRBJ1-1
cdr3_nt: TGTGCCAGCAGCCTGGGGGGAGAAGGGAACACTGAAGCTTTCTTT
cdr3_aa: CASSLGGEGNTEAFF

clone_size: many
v_call: TRBV5-1
d_call: .
j_call: TRBJ2-2
cdr3_nt: TGCGCCAGCAGCCCGGCCCTGAGGGACACCGGGGAGCTGTTTTTT
cdr3_aa: CASSPALRDTGELFF

clone_size: many
v_call: TRBV5-1
d_call: TRBD1
j_call: TRBJ1-6
cdr3_nt: TGCGCCAGCAGCCTCGGACAGGGAAGGGATTCACCCCTCCACTTT
cdr3_aa: CASSLGQGRDSPLHF

clone_size: .
v_call: TRBV2
d_call: .
j_call: TRBJ2-1
cdr3_nt: TGTGCCAGCAGCAGAGGGGGGCGAGACGGTCAGCAGTTCTTC
cdr3_aa: CASSRGGRDGQQFF

clone_size: few
v_call: TRBV29-1
d_call: .
j_call: TRBJ2-7
cdr3_nt: TGCAGCGTTGAAAACCGGGACACCTACGAGCAGTACTTC
cdr3_aa: CSVENRDTYEQYF

clone_size: .
v_call: TRBV28
d_call: TRBD2
j_call: TRBJ2-5
cdr3_nt: TGTGCCGGCAGCCGCAACAAAGCGGGGGGGCCCCAAGAGACCCAGTACTTC
cdr3_aa: CAGSRNKAGGPQETQYF

clone_size: many
v_call: TRBV10-3
d_call: .
j_call: TRBJ2-2
cdr3_nt: TGTGCCATCGAACGGAGGACCGGGGAGCTGTTTTTT
cdr3_aa: CAIERRTGELFF

clone_size: many
v_call: TRBV6-1
d_call: .
j_call: TRBJ2-7
cdr3_nt: TGTGCCAGTCAAACACAATCCTACGAGCAGTACTTC
cdr3_aa: CASQTQSYEQYF